This T cell receptor beta chain was obtained from a study of post-analysis software for immune sequencing data. General study points: Patients carried roughly five TRBV segments more frequently than controls did, and TRBV5-6, TRBV5-1 and TRBV20-1 were among them. For normalized Chao1 diversity, multiple sclerosis patients scored significantly lower than controls did.

Regarding this clonotype: Its antigen is undetermined.

Trimming left V 4 bases short and J 6 bases short, with 13 bases between. In germline, CDR1 is SQVTM, CDR2 ANQGSEA. The CDR3 totals 12 residues. The library was made from cDNA and included unique molecular identifiers. Each CDR3 protein gets one entry after TCRdb re-called the PCR reads with MiXCR. The sample lists around 700,000 distinct CDR3 sequences; approximately 60% were seen once. The clonotype originates from a girl aged 2-15 years with multiple sclerosis. V usage is TRBV29-1 and J usage is TRBJ2-7; D is possibly TRBD1 or TRBD2 (5 bases each). Source material: blood. CDR3 nucleotide sequence: TGCAGCGTTGTATCTGGGGGATTCGAGCAGTACTTC. Its protein product is CSVVSGGFEQYF.